The present TCR beta chain was sequenced within a study of blood T cell repertoires in COVID-19. The overall study: COVID-19 samples collected from the United States, Italy and Spain covered acute and convalescent phases. T cells, B-cell-depleted T cells, or PBMCs provided the cDNA or gDNA that served as material.

Data came from immunoSEQ multiplex PCR; TCRdb stores just in-frame clones and leaves some out. Counted here are over 110,000 clones, roughly 85% occurring once; the ten biggest clones make up roughly 3.6%. V trimming: 2 bases; J trimming: 14 bases; junction bases outside the gene matches: 11. The germline V gene encodes CDR1 MNHEY and CDR2 SVGEGT. The CDR3 is made up of 14 amino acids. The sequence came from a man in his sixties with acute or convalescent COVID-19. Sequenced: peripheral blood. The genes are TRBV6-2 or TRBV6-3 and TRBJ2-1; TRBD2 aligns across 8 bases. The CDR3 sequence is CASSYGSRGGREFF. Written as DNA, the CDR3 is TGTGCCAGCAGTTACGGCTCCCGGGGGGGCCGGGAGTTCTTC.